This T cell receptor (beta chain) originates from a study of OX40 agonist ivuxolimab in advanced cancers. Study overall: In this cohort, patients received ivuxolimab, an agonistic anti-OX40 (CD134) antibody. About 44% of patients had received prior checkpoint inhibitor therapy.

The table came from immunoSEQ multiplex PCR; TCRdb's copy has only in-frame clones and leaves some out. The profile covers tens of thousands of clones, with more than 75% appearing a single time and about a tenth taken by the ten largest. The CDR3 is made up of 17 amino acids. J was trimmed by 5 bases and V by 1 base; bases with no gene match: 10. Germline V lookup: CDR1 MNHNS, CDR2 SASEGT. The clonotype originates from an adult with an advanced solid tumor such as melanoma, head and neck, liver or kidney cancer. V usage is TRBV6-1 and J usage is TRBJ2-3, with TRBD2 matching over 9 bases. Sequences were derived from CD4+ or CD8+ T cells sorted from blood, sampled in a trial of the OX40 agonist ivuxolimab. The CDR3 region has the DNA TGTGCCAGCAGTGAAGGGGCCTCAAGCGGGGGGCGAGATACGCAGTATTTT. Its translation: CASSEGASSGGRDTQYF.